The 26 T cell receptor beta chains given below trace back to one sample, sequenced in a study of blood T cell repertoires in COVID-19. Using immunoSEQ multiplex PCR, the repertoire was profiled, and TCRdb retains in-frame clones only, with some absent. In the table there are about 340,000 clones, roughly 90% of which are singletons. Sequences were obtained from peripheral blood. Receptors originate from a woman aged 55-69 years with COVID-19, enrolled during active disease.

The chain's CDR3 is CASSLRTSGASDTQYF. The DNA of the CDR3 is TGTGCCAGCAGCCTTAGGACTAGCGGGGCCTCAGATACGCAGTATTTT. The rearrangement links TRBV7-3 to TRBJ2-3; 12 bases align to TRBD2. CDR3 size: 16 residues. Per the germline V gene, CDR1 is SGHTA and CDR2 is FQGTGA. V lost 5 bases, J lost 4 bases, and 7 bases stayed unmatched.

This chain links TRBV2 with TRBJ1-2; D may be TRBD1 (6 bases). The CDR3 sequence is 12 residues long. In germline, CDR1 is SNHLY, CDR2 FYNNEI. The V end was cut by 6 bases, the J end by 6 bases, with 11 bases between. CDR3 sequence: CASRDSADGYTF. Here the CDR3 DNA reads TGTGCCAGCAGGGACAGCGCAGATGGCTACACCTTC.

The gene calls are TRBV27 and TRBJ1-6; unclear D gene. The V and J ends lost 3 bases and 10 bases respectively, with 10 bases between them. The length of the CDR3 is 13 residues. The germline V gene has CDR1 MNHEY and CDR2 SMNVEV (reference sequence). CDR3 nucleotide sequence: TGTGCCAGCAGTTTGCGGGGATACTCACCCCTCCACTTT. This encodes CASSLRGYSPLHF.

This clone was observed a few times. The CDR3 DNA reads as TGTGCCAGCAGCTTGGTTGGTGCCCCTGATAGCACTGAAGCTTTCTTT. It encodes CASSLVGAPDSTEAFF. The rearrangement joins TRBV5-5 to TRBJ1-1, with D unresolved. The CDR3 has 16 amino acids. Germline V gives CDR1 SGHKS, CDR2 YYEKEE (reference sequence). V lost 0 bases to trimming and J lost 4 bases, with 16 bases between them.

Here the CDR3 reads CASSYGGVQETQYF. In DNA form, the CDR3 reads TGTGCCAGCAGTTACGGCGGGGTCCAAGAGACCCAGTACTTC. The chain recombines TRBV6-5 with TRBJ2-5; TRBD2 is a possible D gene (6 bases). V lost 2 bases to trimming and J lost 1 base, with 8 bases between them. CDR3 length equals 14 residues. Germline loops: CDR1 MNHEY, CDR2 SVGAGI.

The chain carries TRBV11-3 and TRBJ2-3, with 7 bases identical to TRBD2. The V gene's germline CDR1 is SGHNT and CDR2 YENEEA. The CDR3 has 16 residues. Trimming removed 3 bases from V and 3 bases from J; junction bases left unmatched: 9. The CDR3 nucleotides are TGTGCCAGCAGCTTCGCCGGGGGAGGGCAAACAGATACGCAGTATTTT. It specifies CASSFAGGGQTDTQYF. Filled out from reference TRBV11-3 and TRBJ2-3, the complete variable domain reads EAGVVQSPRYKIIEKKQPVAFWCNPISGHNTLYWYLQNLGQGPELLIRYENEEAVDDSQLPKDRFSAERLKGVDSTLKIQPAELGDSAVYLCASSFAGGGQTDTQYFGPGTRLTVL.

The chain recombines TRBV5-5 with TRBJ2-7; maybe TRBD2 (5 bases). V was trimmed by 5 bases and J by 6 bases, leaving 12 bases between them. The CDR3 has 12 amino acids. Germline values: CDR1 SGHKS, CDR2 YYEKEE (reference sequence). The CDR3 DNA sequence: TGTGCCAGCAGTTCTCGGGGATTCGAGCAGTACTTC. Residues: CASSSRGFEQYF. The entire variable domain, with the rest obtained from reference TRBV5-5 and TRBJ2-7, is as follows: DAGVTQSPTHLIKTRGQQVTLRCSPISGHKSVSWYQQVLGQGPQFIFQYYEKEERGRGNFPDRFSARQFPNYSSELNVNALLLGDSALYLCASSSRGFEQYFGPGTRLTVT.

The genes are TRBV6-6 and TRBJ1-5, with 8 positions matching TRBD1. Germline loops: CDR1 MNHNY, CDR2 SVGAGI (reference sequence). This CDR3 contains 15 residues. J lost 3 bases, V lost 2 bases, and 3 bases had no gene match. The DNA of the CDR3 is TGTGCCAGCAGTTACACAGGGGGTCACAATCAGCCCCAGCATTTT. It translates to CASSYTGGHNQPQHF.

The CDR3 coding sequence is TGTGCCAGCAGTCCCTACAGGTCTGGCGGCTACACCTTC. This gives the protein CASSPYRSGGYTF. The chain combines TRBV12-3 or TRBV12-4 with TRBJ1-2, with D perhaps TRBD1 (5 bases). CDR3 length: 13 amino acids. The germline V and J ends were trimmed by 5 bases and 8 bases, with 15 bases remaining between them.

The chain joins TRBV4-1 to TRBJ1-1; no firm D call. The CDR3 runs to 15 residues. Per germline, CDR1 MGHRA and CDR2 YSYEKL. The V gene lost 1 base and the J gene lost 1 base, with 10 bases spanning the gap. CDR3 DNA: TGCGCCAGCAGCCAAGCAACGACTGGGAACACTGAAGCTTTCTTT. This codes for CASSQATTGNTEAFF.

The DNA for the CDR3 is TGTGCCAGCAGCTTAGCATCGACCGGGGAGCTGTTTTTT. Residues: CASSLASTGELFF. The chain recombines TRBV7-2 with TRBJ2-2; D call uncertain. Trimming stripped 0 bases from V and 5 bases from J, with 4 bases between. Per germline, CDR1 SGHTA and CDR2 FQGNSA. CDR3 length equals 13 residues. Supplemented by reference TRBV7-2 and TRBJ2-2, the full variable domain reads GAGVSQSPSNKVTEKGKDVELRCDPISGHTALYWYRQSLGQGLEFLIYFQGNSAPDKSGLPSDRFSAERTGGSVSTLTIQRTQQEDSAVYLCASSLASTGELFFGEGSRLTVL.

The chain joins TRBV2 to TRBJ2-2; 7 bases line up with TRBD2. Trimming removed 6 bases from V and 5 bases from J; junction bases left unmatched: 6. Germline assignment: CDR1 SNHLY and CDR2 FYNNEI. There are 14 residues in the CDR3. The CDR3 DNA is TGTGCCAGCAGCGCTAGCGGACCGACCGGGGAGCTGTTTTTT. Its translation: CASSASGPTGELFF.

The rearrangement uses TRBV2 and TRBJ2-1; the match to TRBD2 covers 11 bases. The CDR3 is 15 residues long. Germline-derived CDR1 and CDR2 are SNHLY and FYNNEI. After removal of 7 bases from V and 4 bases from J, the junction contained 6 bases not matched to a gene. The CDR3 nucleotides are TGTGCCAGCAAACCGACTAGCGGGGTATACAATGAGCAGTTCTTC. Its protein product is CASKPTSGVYNEQFF.

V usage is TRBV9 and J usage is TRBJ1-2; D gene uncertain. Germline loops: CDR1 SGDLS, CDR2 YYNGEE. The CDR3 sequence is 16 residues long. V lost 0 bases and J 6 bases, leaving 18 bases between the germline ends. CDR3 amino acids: CASSVDVDFGPNGYTF. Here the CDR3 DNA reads TGTGCCAGCAGCGTAGATGTGGACTTCGGGCCCAATGGCTACACCTTC.

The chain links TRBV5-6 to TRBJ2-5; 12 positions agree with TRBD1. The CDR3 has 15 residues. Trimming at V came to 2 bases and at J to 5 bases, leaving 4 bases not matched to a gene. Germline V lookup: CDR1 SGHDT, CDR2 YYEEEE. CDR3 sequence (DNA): TGTGCCAGCAGCTTTGGGACAGGGGGCAGGGAGACCCAGTACTTC. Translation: CASSFGTGGRETQYF.

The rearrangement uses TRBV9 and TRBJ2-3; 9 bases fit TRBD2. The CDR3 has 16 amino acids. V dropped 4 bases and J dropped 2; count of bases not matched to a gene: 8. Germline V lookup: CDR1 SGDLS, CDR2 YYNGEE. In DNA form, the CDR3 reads TGTGCCAGCAGCCCCACGAGCGGGGGGATCACAGATACGCAGTATTTT. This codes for CASSPTSGGITDTQYF.

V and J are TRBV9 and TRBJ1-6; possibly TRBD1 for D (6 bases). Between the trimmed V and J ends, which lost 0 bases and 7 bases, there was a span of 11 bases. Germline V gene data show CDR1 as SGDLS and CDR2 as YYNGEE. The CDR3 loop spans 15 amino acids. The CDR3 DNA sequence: TGTGCCAGCAGCGTAGACGGGGACATCAATTCACCCCTCCACTTT. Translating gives CASSVDGDINSPLHF.

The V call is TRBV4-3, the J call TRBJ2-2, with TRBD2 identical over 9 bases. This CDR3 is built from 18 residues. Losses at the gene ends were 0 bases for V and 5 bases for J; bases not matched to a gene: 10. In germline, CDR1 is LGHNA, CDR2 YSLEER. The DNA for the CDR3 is TGCGCCAGCAGCCAAGATCCACGCGGGGGGGCCCGTACCGGGGAGCTGTTTTTT. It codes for CASSQDPRGGARTGELFF.

CDR3 region: CASSLTIQGNEQFF. Written as DNA, the CDR3 is TGTGCCAGCAGCTTAACCATACAGGGGAATGAGCAGTTCTTC. The rearrangement links TRBV7-9 to TRBJ2-1, with 7 bases identical to TRBD1. Trimming cost V 2 bases and J 7 bases; bases outside gene matches: 5. This CDR3 is 14 amino acids long. Germline V gene sequence: CDR1 SEHNR, CDR2 FQNEAQ (reference sequence).

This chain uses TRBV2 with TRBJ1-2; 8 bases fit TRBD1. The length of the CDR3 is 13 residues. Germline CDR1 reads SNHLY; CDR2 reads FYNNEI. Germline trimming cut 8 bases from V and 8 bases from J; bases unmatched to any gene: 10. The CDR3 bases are TGTGCCAGCCGAACAGGGGGGGTAGAAGGCTACACCTTC. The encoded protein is CASRTGGVEGYTF.

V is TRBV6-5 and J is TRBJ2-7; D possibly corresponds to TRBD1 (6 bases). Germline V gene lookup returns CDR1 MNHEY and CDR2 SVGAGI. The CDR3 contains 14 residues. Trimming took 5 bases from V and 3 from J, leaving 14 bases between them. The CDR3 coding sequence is TGTGCCAGCAGTCCACAGGGTCTTGGCTACGAGCAGTACTTC. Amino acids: CASSPQGLGYEQYF.

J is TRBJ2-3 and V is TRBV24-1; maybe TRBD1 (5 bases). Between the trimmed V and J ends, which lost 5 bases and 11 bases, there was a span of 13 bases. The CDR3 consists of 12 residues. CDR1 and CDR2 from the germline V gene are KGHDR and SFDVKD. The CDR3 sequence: CATSAPQGMQYF. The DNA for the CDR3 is TGTGCCACCAGTGCCCCGCAGGGTATGCAGTATTTT.

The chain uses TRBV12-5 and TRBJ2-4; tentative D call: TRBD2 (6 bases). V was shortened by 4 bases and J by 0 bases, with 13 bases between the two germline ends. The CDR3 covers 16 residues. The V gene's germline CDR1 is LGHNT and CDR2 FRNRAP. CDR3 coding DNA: TGTGCTAGTGGTTCGGGGGAAGTGGTAGCCAAAAACATTCAGTACTTC. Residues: CASGSGEVVAKNIQYF.

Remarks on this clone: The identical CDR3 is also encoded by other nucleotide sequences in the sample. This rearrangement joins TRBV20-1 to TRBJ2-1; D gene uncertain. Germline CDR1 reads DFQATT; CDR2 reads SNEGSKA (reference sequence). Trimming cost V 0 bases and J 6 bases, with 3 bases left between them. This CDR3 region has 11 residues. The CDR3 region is CSARDRNEQFF. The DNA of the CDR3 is TGCAGTGCTAGAGATCGCAATGAGCAGTTCTTC.

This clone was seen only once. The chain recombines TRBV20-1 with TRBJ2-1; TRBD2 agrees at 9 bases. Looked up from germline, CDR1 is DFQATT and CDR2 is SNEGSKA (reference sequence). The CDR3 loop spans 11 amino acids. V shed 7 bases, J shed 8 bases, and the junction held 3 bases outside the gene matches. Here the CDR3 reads CSGKRGDEQFF. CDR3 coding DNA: TGCAGTGGAAAGCGGGGGGATGAGCAGTTCTTC.

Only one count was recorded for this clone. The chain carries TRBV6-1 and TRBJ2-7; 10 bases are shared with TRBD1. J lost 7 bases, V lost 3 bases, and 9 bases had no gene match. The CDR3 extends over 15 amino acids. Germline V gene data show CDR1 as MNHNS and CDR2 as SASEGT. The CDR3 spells CASSEAGTGDREQYF. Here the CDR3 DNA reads TGTGCCAGCAGTGAGGCCGGGACAGGGGACAGGGAGCAGTACTTC.